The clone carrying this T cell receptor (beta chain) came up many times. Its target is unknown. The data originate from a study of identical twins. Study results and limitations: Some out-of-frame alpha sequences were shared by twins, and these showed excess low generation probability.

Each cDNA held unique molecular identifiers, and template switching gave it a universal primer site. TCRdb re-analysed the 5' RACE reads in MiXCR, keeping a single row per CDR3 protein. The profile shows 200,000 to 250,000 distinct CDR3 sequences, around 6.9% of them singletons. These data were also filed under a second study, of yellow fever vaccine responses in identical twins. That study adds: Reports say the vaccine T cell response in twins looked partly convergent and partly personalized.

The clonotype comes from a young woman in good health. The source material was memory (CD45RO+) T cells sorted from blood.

The CDR3 DNA follows: TGCGCCAGCAGCCTGGGAAAGCGGAGCTCCTACAATGAGCAGTTCTTC. It translates to CASSLGKRSSYNEQFF. V gene TRBV5-1 combines with J gene TRBJ2-1; D may be TRBD2 (5 bases). Germline V lookup: CDR1 SGHRS, CDR2 YFSETQ. V shed 4 bases and J shed 0 bases, with 14 bases lying between them. The CDR3 has 16 amino acids.